These 18 T cell receptor beta chains originate from one sample sequenced in a study of T cells expressing NK-cell markers. TCRdb re-called the 5' RACE reads and gives one entry per CDR3 protein, without DNA. The listing records some 450,000 distinct CDR3 sequences. Sequencing was done on a sample of blood T cells: a sorted CD56 or NKG2C T cell subset, CD4+ or CD8+ T cells, or bulk PBMC T cells (not recorded which). These receptor sequences come from a woman between 18 and 69 years old in good health.

The V gene is TRBV7-9, the J gene TRBJ2-7. The CDR3 extends over 13 amino acids. The germline V gene has CDR1 SEHNR and CDR2 FQNEAQ (reference sequence). The CDR3 sequence is CASSLAKTYEQYF.

The CDR3 reads CASSRGQIDQPQHF. This sequence joins TRBV3-1 and TRBJ1-5; TCRdb's D call of TRBD1 is untestable without DNA. The CDR3 covers 14 residues. Germline CDR1 reads LGHDT; CDR2 reads YNNKEL (reference sequence).

The J gene is TRBJ2-1, the V gene TRBV6-1. This CDR3 region has 14 residues. CDR1 is MNHNS, CDR2 SASEGT, per germline. This chain's CDR3 is CASRLRATYNEQFF.

The V gene is TRBV23-1, the J gene TRBJ2-7; TCRdb gives TRBD1 as the D gene, but with no DNA this cannot be confirmed. TRBV23-1 is classed as an ORF, of uncertain function. The CDR3 sequence is 16 residues long. CDR3 protein: CASSQSGQGKPYEQYF.

The chain is built from TRBV5-1 and TRBJ2-7. The germline V gene has CDR1 SGHRS and CDR2 YFSETQ. The CDR3 covers 11 residues. The CDR3 sequence is CASGNGGEQYF. The full variable domain, rest sourced from reference TRBV5-1 and TRBJ2-7, is KAGVTQTPRYLIKTRGQQVTLSCSPISGHRSVSWYQQTPGQGLQFLFEYFSETQRNKGNFPGRFSGRQFSNSRSEMNVSTLELGDSALYLCASGNGGEQYFGPGTRLTVT.

V and J are TRBV6-5 and TRBJ1-1; as DNA is missing, the TRBD1 call by TCRdb cannot be tested. The CDR3 length is 16 residues. Germline CDR1 reads MNHEY; CDR2 reads SVGAGI. CDR3 amino acids: CASSYSRRGRDTEAFF.

This chain connects TRBV20-1 to TRBJ2-2; TCRdb reports TRBD1, a call that lacks DNA to check it against. The CDR3 consists of 14 residues. In germline, CDR1 is DFQATT, CDR2 SNEGSKA (reference sequence). This chain's CDR3 is CSAWDSRPTGELFF.

The V and J genes are TRBV3-1 and TRBJ2-5; checking the TCRdb D call of TRBD2 is not possible without DNA. The CDR3 covers 17 residues. CDR1 and CDR2 (germline): LGHDT, YNNKEL (reference sequence). The CDR3 sequence: CASSQGIRAGGSETQYF.

The CDR3 region is CASTGSSGRAGTQYF. The rearrangement uses TRBV6-2 or TRBV6-3 and TRBJ2-5; without DNA, the TCRdb call of TRBD2 cannot be checked. The CDR3 length is 15 residues. CDR1 and CDR2 (germline): MNHEY, SVGEGT.

V and J are TRBV12-3 or TRBV12-4 and TRBJ2-3; TCRdb selects TRBD1, and the lack of DNA leaves this call unchecked. CDR3 length: 16 amino acids. This chain's CDR3 is CASSFGVDTRTDTQYF.

CDR3 residues: CSASPGGSNQPQHF. The chain combines TRBV20-1 with TRBJ1-5. The CDR3 contains 14 residues. CDR1 DFQATT and CDR2 SNEGSKA come from the germline V gene (reference sequence).

The chain recombines TRBV5-1 with TRBJ2-1; without DNA, the TCRdb call of TRBD1 cannot be checked. The CDR3 is made up of 15 amino acids. The V gene's germline CDR1 is SGHRS and CDR2 YFSETQ. CDR3 sequence reads: CASSLASGTGSVEFF.

The CDR3 here is CASGQGQVYNSPLHF. V gene TRBV5-1 combines with J gene TRBJ1-6; the TCRdb D gene call, TRBD1, has no DNA to confirm it. This CDR3 region has 15 residues. In germline, CDR1 is SGHRS, CDR2 YFSETQ.

This chain uses TRBV12-3 or TRBV12-4 with TRBJ2-1; absent DNA, TCRdb's TRBD1 call cannot be checked. The CDR3 is 14 residues long. This chain's CDR3 is CASSSGTGDNEQFF.

The rearrangement links TRBV20-1 to TRBJ2-5. The V gene's germline CDR1 is DFQATT and CDR2 SNEGSKA (reference sequence). This CDR3 spans 14 amino acids. The CDR3 spells CSARDPSYQETQYF.

This chain joins TRBV5-4 and TRBJ2-3; TCRdb's D gene call, TRBD1, goes unchecked for lack of DNA. The CDR3 spans 15 residues. The germline CDR1 and CDR2 sequences are SGHNT and YYREEE (reference sequence). This CDR3 reads CASSLDQGSTDTQYF.

The chain recombines TRBV5-1 with TRBJ1-3. The CDR3 has 15 residues. Germline V gene sequence: CDR1 SGHRS, CDR2 YFSETQ. The CDR3 region is CASSNEGGNGNTIYF.

The J gene is TRBJ2-1, the V gene TRBV25-1; with no DNA, the TCRdb D assignment of TRBD1 cannot be verified. Germline V gene sequence: CDR1 MGHDK, CDR2 SYGVNS. CDR3 size: 15 residues. CDR3: CASSGAGTGSREQFF.